This T cell receptor beta chain is from a study of radiotherapy plus CTLA-4 blockade in lung cancer. Trimming took 1 base from V and 4 from J; bases not matched to a gene: 5. Germline V gene data show CDR1 as LGHNA and CDR2 as YNFKEQ. CDR3 size: 16 residues. The assay was immunoSEQ multiplex PCR, and TCRdb's table has in-frame clones only and misses some. The sample has more than 75,000 clones, roughly 74% seen once. Focal radiation plus CTLA-4 blockade with ipilimumab was given to patients with chemo-refractory metastatic non-small-cell lung cancer. Findings of the study overall: Peripheral blood showed expansion of tumor-derived TCR clones after radiotherapy and ipilimumab. Early blood T cell clone dynamics, with interferon-beta, were reported to best predict response.

Worth noting for this clone: Its antigen is currently unknown.

The sample consisted of peripheral blood, taken from a patient treated with radiotherapy plus ipilimumab. This chain links TRBV4-2 with TRBJ2-2; TRBD1 aligns across 8 bases. This receptor was identified in a human donor with non-small cell lung cancer who had a partial response to radiotherapy plus ipilimumab. Some clones in this sample may be carry-over from other donors' samples. The CDR3 bases are TGTGCCAGCAGCCAAGTTCAGGGGGCGGTCACCGGGGAGCTGTTTTTT. It translates to CASSQVQGAVTGELFF.